Each of the 2 T cell receptor beta chains below was sequenced from the same sample in a study of CD8 T cells in ankylosing spondylitis. Each CDR3 protein gets one entry after TCRdb re-called the 5' RACE reads with MiXCR. The sample has 200,000 to 300,000 distinct CDR3 sequences, roughly a third seen once. Input material: blood, either unsorted or a sorted T cell fraction (not recorded which). The source is a male donor with ankylosing spondylitis or in good health (not recorded which).

This chain links TRBV16 with TRBJ2-1; D might be TRBD1 (6 bases). The CDR3 runs 18 residues. Germline V gene data show CDR1 as KGHSY and CDR2 as FQNENV. V was pared by 3 bases and J by 0 bases, with 18 bases between. CDR3 DNA: TGTGCCAGCAGCCATCGGACTGCGAACAGGGCCTCCTACAATGAGCAGTTCTTC. It specifies CASSHRTANRASYNEQFF.

The V call is TRBV6-5, the J call TRBJ1-5; D is perhaps TRBD1 (5 bases). V lost 4 bases, J lost 5 bases, and 9 bases lay in between. There are 13 residues in the CDR3. Germline CDR1 is MNHEY and CDR2 is SVGAGI. The CDR3 loop is CASSLTDDQPQHF. Here the CDR3 DNA reads TGTGCCAGCAGTTTGACAGATGATCAGCCCCAGCATTTT.